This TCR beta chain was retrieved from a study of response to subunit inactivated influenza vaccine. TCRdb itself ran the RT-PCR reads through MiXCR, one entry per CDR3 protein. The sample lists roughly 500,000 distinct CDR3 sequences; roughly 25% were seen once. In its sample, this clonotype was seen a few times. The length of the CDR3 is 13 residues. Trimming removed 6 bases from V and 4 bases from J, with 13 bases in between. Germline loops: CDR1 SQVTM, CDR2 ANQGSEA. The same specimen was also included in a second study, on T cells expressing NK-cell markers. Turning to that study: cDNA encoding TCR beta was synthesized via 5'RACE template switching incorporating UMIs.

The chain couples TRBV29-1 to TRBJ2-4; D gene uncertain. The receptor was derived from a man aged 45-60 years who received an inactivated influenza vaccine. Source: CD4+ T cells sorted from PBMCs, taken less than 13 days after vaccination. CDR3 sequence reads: CSVRDGTKNIQYF. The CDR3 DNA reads TGCAGCGTCCGAGACGGAACAAAAAACATTCAGTACTTC.